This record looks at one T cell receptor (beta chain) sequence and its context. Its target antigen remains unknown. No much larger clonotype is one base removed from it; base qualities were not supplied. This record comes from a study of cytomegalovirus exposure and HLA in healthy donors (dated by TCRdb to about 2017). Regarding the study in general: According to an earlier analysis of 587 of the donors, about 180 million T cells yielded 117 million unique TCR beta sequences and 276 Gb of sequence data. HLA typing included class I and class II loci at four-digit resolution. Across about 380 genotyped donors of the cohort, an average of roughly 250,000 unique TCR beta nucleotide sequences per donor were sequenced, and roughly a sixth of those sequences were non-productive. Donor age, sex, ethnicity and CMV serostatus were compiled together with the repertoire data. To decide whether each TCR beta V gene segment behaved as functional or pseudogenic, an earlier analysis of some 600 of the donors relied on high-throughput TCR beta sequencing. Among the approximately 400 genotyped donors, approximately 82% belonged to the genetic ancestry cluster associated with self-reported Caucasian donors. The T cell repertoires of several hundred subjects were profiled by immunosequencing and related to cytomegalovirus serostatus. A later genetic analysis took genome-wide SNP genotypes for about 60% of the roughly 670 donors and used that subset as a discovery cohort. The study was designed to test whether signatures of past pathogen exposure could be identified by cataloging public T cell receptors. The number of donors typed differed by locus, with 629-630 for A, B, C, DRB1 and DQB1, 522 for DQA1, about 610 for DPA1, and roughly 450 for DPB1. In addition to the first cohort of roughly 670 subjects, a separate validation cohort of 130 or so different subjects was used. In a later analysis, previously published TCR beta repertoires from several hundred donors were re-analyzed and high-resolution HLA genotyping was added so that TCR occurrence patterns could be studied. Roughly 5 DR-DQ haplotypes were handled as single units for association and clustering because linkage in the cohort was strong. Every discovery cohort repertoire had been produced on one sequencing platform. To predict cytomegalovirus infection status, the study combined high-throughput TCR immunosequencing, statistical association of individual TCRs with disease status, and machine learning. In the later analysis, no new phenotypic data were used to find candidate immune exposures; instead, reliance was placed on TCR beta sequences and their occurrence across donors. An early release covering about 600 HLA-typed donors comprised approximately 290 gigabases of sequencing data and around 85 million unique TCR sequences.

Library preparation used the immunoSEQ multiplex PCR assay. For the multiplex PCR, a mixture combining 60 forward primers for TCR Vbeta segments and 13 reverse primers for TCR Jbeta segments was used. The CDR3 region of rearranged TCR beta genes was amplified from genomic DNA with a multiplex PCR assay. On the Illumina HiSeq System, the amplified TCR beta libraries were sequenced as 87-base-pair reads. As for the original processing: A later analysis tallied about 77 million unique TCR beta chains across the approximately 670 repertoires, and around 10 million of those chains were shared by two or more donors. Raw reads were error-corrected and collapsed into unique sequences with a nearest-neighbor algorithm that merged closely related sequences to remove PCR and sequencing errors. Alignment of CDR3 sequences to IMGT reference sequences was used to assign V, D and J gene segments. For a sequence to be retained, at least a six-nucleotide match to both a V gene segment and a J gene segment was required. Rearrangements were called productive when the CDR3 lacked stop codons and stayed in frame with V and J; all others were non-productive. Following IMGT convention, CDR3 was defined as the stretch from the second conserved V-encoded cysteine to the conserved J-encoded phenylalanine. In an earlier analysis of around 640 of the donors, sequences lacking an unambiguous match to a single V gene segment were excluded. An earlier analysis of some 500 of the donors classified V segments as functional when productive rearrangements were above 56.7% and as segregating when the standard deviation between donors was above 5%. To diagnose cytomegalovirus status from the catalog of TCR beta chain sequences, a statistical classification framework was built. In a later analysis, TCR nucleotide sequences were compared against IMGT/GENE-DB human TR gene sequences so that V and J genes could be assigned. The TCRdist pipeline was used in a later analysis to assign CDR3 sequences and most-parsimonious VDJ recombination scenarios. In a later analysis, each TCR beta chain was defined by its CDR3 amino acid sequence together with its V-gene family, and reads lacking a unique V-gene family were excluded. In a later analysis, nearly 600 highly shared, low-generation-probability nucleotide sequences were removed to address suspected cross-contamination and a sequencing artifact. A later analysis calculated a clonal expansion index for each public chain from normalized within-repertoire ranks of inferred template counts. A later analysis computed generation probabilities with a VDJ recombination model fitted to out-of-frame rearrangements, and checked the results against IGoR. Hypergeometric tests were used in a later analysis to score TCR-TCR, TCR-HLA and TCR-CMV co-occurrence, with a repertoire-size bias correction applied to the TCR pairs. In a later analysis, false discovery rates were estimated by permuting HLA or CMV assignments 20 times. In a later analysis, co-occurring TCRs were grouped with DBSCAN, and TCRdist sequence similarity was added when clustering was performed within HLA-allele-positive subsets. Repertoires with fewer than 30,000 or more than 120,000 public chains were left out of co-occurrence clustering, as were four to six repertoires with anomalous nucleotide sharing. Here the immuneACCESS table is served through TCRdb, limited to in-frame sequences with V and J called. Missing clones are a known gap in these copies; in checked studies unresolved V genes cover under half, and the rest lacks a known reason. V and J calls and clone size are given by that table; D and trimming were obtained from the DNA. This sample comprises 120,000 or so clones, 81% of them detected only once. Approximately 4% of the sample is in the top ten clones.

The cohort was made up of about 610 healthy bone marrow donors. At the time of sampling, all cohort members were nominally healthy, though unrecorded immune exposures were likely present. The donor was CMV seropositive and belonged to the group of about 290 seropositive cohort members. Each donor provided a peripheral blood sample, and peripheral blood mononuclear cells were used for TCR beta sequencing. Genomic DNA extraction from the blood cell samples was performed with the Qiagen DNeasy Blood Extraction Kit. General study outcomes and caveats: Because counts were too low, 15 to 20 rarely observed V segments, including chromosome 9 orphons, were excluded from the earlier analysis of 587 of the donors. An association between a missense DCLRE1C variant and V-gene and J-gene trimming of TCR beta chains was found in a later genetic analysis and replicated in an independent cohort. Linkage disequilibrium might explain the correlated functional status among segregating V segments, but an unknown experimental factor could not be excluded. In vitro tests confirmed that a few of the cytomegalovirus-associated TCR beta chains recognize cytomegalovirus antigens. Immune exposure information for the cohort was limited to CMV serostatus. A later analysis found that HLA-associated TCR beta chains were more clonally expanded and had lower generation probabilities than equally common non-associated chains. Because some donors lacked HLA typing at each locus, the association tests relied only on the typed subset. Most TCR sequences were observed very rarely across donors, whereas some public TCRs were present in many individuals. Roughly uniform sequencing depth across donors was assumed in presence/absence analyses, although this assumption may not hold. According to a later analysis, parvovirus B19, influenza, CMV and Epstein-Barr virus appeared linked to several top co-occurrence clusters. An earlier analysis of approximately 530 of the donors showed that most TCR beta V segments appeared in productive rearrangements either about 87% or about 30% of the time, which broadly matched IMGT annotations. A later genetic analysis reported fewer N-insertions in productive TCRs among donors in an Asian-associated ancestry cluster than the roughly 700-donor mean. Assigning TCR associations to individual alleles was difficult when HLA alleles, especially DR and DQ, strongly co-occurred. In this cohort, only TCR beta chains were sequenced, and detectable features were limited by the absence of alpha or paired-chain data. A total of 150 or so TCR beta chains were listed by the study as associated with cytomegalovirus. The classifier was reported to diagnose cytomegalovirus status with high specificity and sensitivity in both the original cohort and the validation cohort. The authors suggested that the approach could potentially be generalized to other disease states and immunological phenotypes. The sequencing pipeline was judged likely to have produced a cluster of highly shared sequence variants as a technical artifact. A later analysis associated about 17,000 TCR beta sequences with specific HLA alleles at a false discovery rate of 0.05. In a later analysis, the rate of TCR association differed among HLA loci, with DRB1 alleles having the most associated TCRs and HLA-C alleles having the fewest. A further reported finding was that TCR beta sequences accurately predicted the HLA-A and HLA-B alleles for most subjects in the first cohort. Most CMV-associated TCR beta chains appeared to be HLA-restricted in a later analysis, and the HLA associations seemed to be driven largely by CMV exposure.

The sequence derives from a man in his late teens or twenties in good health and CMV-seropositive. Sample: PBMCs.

In nucleotide form, the sequence is TGTGCCAGCAGCTCGCCGAACCGGGACAGAAGAGAAAAACTGTTTTTT. It codes for CASSSPNRDRREKLFF. The chain couples TRBV7-2 to TRBJ1-4, and 7 bases in between align with TRBD1. At the junction V is shortened by 4 bases and J by 8 bases; bases outside the gene matches: 13. The CDR1 and CDR2 encoded by the germline V gene are SGHTA and FQGNSA. The CDR3 runs 16 amino acids, cysteine and phenylalanine included. Just the 48-base CDR3 DNA is kept, in frame starting at base 1.